The clone carrying this T cell receptor (beta chain) came up a few times. The antigen is unknown. This specimen comes from a study of blood T cells in healthy people across ages. The study's findings and limits: TCR beta diversity per million T cells fell roughly linearly with age. Both naive CD4+ cell counts and diversity were greater in long-lived donors than in aged donors.

This CDR3 comprises 14 residues. V was pared by 5 bases and J by 6 bases, with 7 bases of the junction left unmatched. Per the germline V gene, CDR1 is DFQATT and CDR2 is SNEGSKA (reference sequence). A second roughly 6 to 12 cycle PCR used barcoded and J-beta primers. One entry per CDR3 protein, called by TCRdb with MiXCR from the 5' RACE reads. Of about a million distinct CDR3 sequences listed, 45% to 60% are singletons. The clonotype comes from an older woman in good health. This chain links TRBV20-1 with TRBJ2-7, with 13 positions matching TRBD2. The sample taken for sequencing was blood. CDR3 DNA sequence: TGCAGTGCTGAGACTAGCGGGGGGATCGGCGAGCAGTACTTC. The encoded protein is CSAETSGGIGEQYF.